This T cell receptor (beta chain) originates from a study of cytomegalovirus exposure and HLA in healthy donors. Study in general: An early data release held some 85 million unique TCRs from HLA-typed donors.

Broader study findings: Immune exposure information available was restricted to CMV serostatus.

Use of 60 Vbeta and 13 Jbeta primers characterized the PCR. Sequencing was performed with immunoSEQ multiplex PCR; in TCRdb, only in-frame clones are kept and a portion is missing. The table lists about 150,000 clones, 60% to 80% of them singletons. For this clone: Its specificity is not known.

The CDR3 contains 17 residues. CDR1 and CDR2 from the germline V gene are MGHRA and YSYEKL. Trimming took 4 bases from V and 6 from J; bases not matched to a gene: 16. The sample was PBMCs. The source of this sequence is a woman aged 25 to 45 in good health and CMV-seronegative. The chain joins TRBV4-1 to TRBJ1-2; 8 positions match TRBD1. Written as DNA, the CDR3 is TGCGCCAGCAGCCGAATTTTGACAGGGGCGAACGGAAATGGCTACACCTTC. It translates to CASSRILTGANGNGYTF.